Included here is one TCR beta chain sequence, with context. The CDR3 runs 13 residues. The germline V gene encodes CDR1 LNHDA and CDR2 SQIVND (reference sequence). Trimming removed 2 bases at V and 7 bases at J, with 11 bases between. The data derive from a study of T cell changes during pregnancy in multiple sclerosis. Libraries were prepared by immunoSEQ multiplex PCR; TCRdb keeps only in-frame clonotypes and omits some of them. In the table there are some 60,000 clones, 90% of which are singletons. The receptor was isolated from a female donor in good health, enrolled as a control in a pregnancy study. The chain carries TRBV19 and TRBJ1-2; weak D call: TRBD1 (5 bases). The material was peripheral blood, obtained in the third trimester of pregnancy. CDR3 nucleotide sequence: TGTGCCAGTAGTATACCGGGGGGATCTGGCTACACCTTC. Amino acid sequence: CASSIPGGSGYTF.